This TCR beta chain was identified during a study of shared clonotypes between healthy human individuals. On the study more broadly: Every donor yielded three CD4 naive, three CD4 memory, two CD8 naive and one CD8 memory plate. Study results and caveats: Only blood samples were collected, and tissue repertoires likely differ. Expectations were that clonotype sharing among donors would be affected by sequencing depth.

As regards this clone: What it binds is unknown.

Germline V gene data show CDR1 as MNHEY and CDR2 as SMNVEV (reference sequence). Deletions cut 10 bases from V and 3 bases from J, with 22 bases between. The CDR3 is 15 residues long. Every subset's genomic DNA went evenly onto several immunoSEQ plates. Data came from immunoSEQ multiplex PCR; TCRdb stores just in-frame clones and leaves some out. Counted here are about 2.3 million clones, approximately 93% occurring once; the ten biggest clones make up approximately 0.4%. The chain couples TRBV27 to TRBJ2-7, with D possibly TRBD2 on 5 matching bases. Sample: naive CD4+ T cells from PBMCs. Subset specified: CD45RA+ positively selected. The TCR originated in a man between 18 and 29 years old in good health. Some clones in this sample may be carry-over from other donors' samples. As DNA, the CDR3 is TGTGCCACCCGCCTTGTGGGTGACTACTACTACGAGCAGTACTTC. Translating it yields CATRLVGDYYYEQYF.